Below are 20 T cell receptor beta chains sequenced from a single sample in a study of cytomegalovirus exposure and HLA in healthy donors. The primer mix had 60 Vbeta and 13 Jbeta primers. The data were produced by immunoSEQ multiplex PCR, yet TCRdb's version contains in-frame clones alone and is incomplete. The data show around 100,000 clones, about 61% seen once. The source material was PBMCs. Receptor source: a woman aged 30 to 39 in good health and CMV-seronegative.

The table lists this clone with a few counts. The chain combines TRBV28 with TRBJ1-5; TRBD1 might be the D (6 bases). The CDR3 runs 16 residues. Deletions cut 7 bases from V and 2 bases from J, with 18 bases between. Germline lookup yields CDR1 MDHEN and CDR2 SYDVKM. The CDR3 coding sequence is TGTGCCAGCACCCATAACCAGGGGAACGGCAATCAGCCCCAGCATTTT. Its translation is CASTHNQGNGNQPQHF. Using reference TRBV28 and TRBJ1-5 for the parts outside the CDR3, the full variable domain is DVKVTQSSRYLVKRTGEKVFLECVQDMDHENMFWYRQDPGLGLRLIYFSYDVKMKEKGDIPEGYSVSREKKERFSLILESASTNQTSMYLCASTHNQGNGNQPQHFGDGTRLSIL.

CDR3 DNA sequence: TGTGCCAGCAGCCCCCGGCGGGGGGCGCCGGACACTGAAGCTTTCTTT. It yields the protein CASSPRRGAPDTEAFF. The chain combines TRBV7-3 with TRBJ1-1, with TRBD1 as a possible D gene (6 bases). The germline V gene has CDR1 SGHTA and CDR2 FQGTGA. The CDR3 has 16 amino acids. Trimming left V 5 bases short and J 3 bases short, with 19 bases between.

In this sample, this clone turned up a few times. The chain has TRBV19 and TRBJ2-2; 7 positions match TRBD1. After removal of 10 bases from V and 4 bases from J, the junction contained 12 bases not matched to a gene. Germline V lookup: CDR1 LNHDA, CDR2 SQIVND (reference sequence). This CDR3 is built from 15 residues. CDR3 residues: CATLKPGQSTGELFF. Here the CDR3 DNA reads TGTGCCACCTTAAAACCGGGACAGAGCACCGGGGAGCTGTTTTTT.

The rearrangement uses TRBV10-3 and TRBJ1-2, with D possibly being TRBD1 (5 bases). This CDR3 spans 11 amino acids. The germline CDR1 and CDR2 sequences are ENHRY and SYGVKD. The V end was cut by 8 bases, the J end by 7 bases, with 11 bases between. As DNA, the CDR3 is TGTGCCATCTGGGGCGGGGGTGGCTACACCTTC. Translating gives CAIWGGGGYTF.

This rearrangement joins TRBV19 to TRBJ1-4, with 7 bases lining up with TRBD1. Unmatched junction bases numbered 5, after V lost 8 bases and J lost 5 bases. The germline CDR1 and CDR2 sequences are LNHDA and SQIVND (reference sequence). The CDR3 length is 13 residues. The CDR3 region is CASRTGENEKLFF. CDR3 nucleotides: TGTGCCAGTCGAACAGGGGAGAATGAAAAACTGTTTTTT.

This rearrangement joins TRBV2 to TRBJ2-7, with 7 bases aligning to TRBD2. The CDR3 loop spans 14 amino acids. CDR1 SNHLY and CDR2 FYNNEI come from the germline V gene. V was pared by 3 bases and J by 4 bases, with 6 bases of the junction left unmatched. The CDR3 coding sequence is TGTGCCAGCAGTGACCGGGGACTACTATACGAGCAGTACTTC. As protein: CASSDRGLLYEQYF.

This sequence joins TRBV6-1 and TRBJ2-1, with TRBD2 identical over 8 bases. The CDR3 has 18 amino acids. Germline V gene data show CDR1 as MNHNS and CDR2 as SASEGT. Trimming took 0 bases from V and 5 from J; bases not matched to a gene: 12. This CDR3 is CASSEAWSSGSNNNEQFF. As DNA, the CDR3 is TGTGCCAGCAGTGAAGCGTGGTCTAGCGGGTCTAATAACAATGAGCAGTTCTTC.

The chain recombines TRBV28 with TRBJ2-7; TRBD1 aligns across 7 bases. V was clipped by 4 bases and J by 0 bases; unmatched bases: 6. The CDR3 is 15 amino acids. CDR1 and CDR2 (germline): MDHEN, SYDVKM. The CDR3 sequence is CASSSRQGSSYEQYF. CDR3 DNA sequence: TGTGCCAGCAGTTCCAGACAGGGAAGCTCCTACGAGCAGTACTTC.

The chain couples TRBV27 to TRBJ1-5; 7 nucleotides agree with TRBD1. The V gene end was trimmed by 6 bases and the J gene end by 3 bases; junction bases not matched to a gene: 8. The CDR3 is made up of 15 amino acids. Germline CDR1 MNHEY, CDR2 SMNVEV (reference sequence). CDR3 bases: TGTGCCAGCAGCCATGGGACAGACCACAATCAGCCCCAGCATTTT. Translated: CASSHGTDHNQPQHF.

The V call is TRBV7-9, the J call TRBJ2-7; 9 nucleotides line up with TRBD1. The V and J ends lost 5 bases and 3 bases, in that order; junction bases with no gene match: 8. Germline V gene lookup returns CDR1 SEHNR and CDR2 FQNEAQ (reference sequence). The CDR3 is 15 amino acids. This CDR3 reads CASSLDRGIFYEQYF. CDR3 nucleotide sequence: TGTGCCAGCAGCCTAGACAGGGGGATTTTCTACGAGCAGTACTTC.

This clone was detected a few times. The CDR3 nucleotides are TGTGCCAGCAGCCCTATAGCGGTTAGCTCCTACAATGAGCAGTTCTTC. This codes for CASSPIAVSSYNEQFF. J is TRBJ2-1 and V is TRBV7-3, with D perhaps TRBD2 (6 bases). In germline, CDR1 is SGHTA, CDR2 FQGTGA. V shed 5 bases and J shed 0 bases, with 14 bases lying between them. This CDR3 is built from 16 residues.

The chain joins TRBV19 to TRBJ2-7; perhaps TRBD2 as D (5 bases). The CDR3 runs 13 residues. With 4 bases removed from V and 4 bases from J, the gap between germline ends came to 11 bases. Germline CDR1 and CDR2: LNHDA and SQIVND (reference sequence). CDR3 amino acids: CASSNPTGYEQYF. In DNA, the CDR3 is TGTGCCAGTAGTAACCCGACGGGGTACGAGCAGTACTTC.

The V gene is TRBV5-5, the J gene TRBJ2-5, with 12 bases that match TRBD2. The CDR3 spans 18 residues. Trimming removed 3 bases from V and 1 base from J; junction bases left unmatched: 10. In germline, CDR1 is SGHKS, CDR2 YYEKEE (reference sequence). Here the CDR3 DNA reads TGTGCCAGCAGCTGGACTAGCGGGATGGGGGGGGGCCAAGAGACCCAGTACTTC. Residues: CASSWTSGMGGGQETQYF.

The chain links TRBV2 to TRBJ1-1; D is possibly TRBD1 (6 bases). Trimming took 7 bases from V and 6 from J, leaving 18 bases between them. The CDR3 spans 14 residues. Germline V gene data show CDR1 as SNHLY and CDR2 as FYNNEI. The CDR3 bases are TGTGCCAGCATTCCGGATCGGGGGGGCGCTGAAGCTTTCTTT. This sequence encodes CASIPDRGGAEAFF.

This clone came up once. V and J are TRBV2 and TRBJ2-1; TRBD2 agrees at 8 bases. With V trimmed by 6 bases and J by 2 bases, 15 bases remained unmatched. The CDR3 totals 18 residues. The germline V gene encodes CDR1 SNHLY and CDR2 FYNNEI. The CDR3 DNA reads as TGTGCCAGCAGAGCTCCGAACCGAGCGGGAGTAGCCTACAATGAGCAGTTCTTC. This sequence encodes CASRAPNRAGVAYNEQFF.

V gene TRBV2 combines with J gene TRBJ2-1; tentative D call: TRBD1 (6 bases). The CDR3 extends over 14 amino acids. Trimming pared 6 bases from V and 5 bases from J, leaving 14 bases between. Per germline, CDR1 SNHLY and CDR2 FYNNEI. In DNA form, the CDR3 reads TGTGCCAGCAGCCGAACCAGACAGGACAATGAGCAGTTCTTC. Translation gives CASSRTRQDNEQFF.

The V gene is TRBV14, the J gene TRBJ1-2; D is possibly TRBD1 (5 bases). Germline lookup yields CDR1 SGHDN and CDR2 FVKESK. This CDR3 is 15 amino acids long. With 4 bases removed from V and 2 bases from J, the gap between germline ends came to 14 bases. The CDR3 loop is CASSLLTVPNYGYTF. The CDR3 DNA sequence: TGTGCCAGCAGCCTTTTGACAGTTCCCAACTATGGCTACACCTTC.

This clone is a singleton in its sample. The gene calls are TRBV4-1 and TRBJ1-2; TRBD1 agrees at 8 bases. Germline V gene sequence: CDR1 MGHRA, CDR2 YSYEKL. The length of the CDR3 is 14 residues. V lost 6 bases and J lost 2; bases outside the gene matches: 5. The CDR3 reads CASSYRTGNYGYTF. The CDR3 DNA is TGCGCCAGCAGTTACCGGACAGGGAACTATGGCTACACCTTC.

The chain is built from TRBV5-5 and TRBJ2-1; 15 bases map to TRBD2. The CDR3 sequence is 16 residues long. Trimming took 4 bases from V and 7 from J; bases not matched to a gene: 6. From germline, CDR1 is SGHKS and CDR2 YYEKEE (reference sequence). The DNA for the CDR3 is TGTGCCAGCAGCCCTGGACTAGCGGGAGGGAGGAATGAGCAGTTCTTC. It codes for CASSPGLAGGRNEQFF.

A single count supports this clone. The genes are TRBV19 and TRBJ1-1, with no clear D. Germline V lookup: CDR1 LNHDA, CDR2 SQIVND (reference sequence). CDR3 length: 12 residues. Between the trimmed V and J ends, which lost 7 bases and 4 bases, there was a span of 10 bases. CDR3 residues: CASTHFGTEAFF. Written as DNA, the CDR3 is TGTGCCAGTACCCATTTCGGCACTGAAGCTTTCTTT.